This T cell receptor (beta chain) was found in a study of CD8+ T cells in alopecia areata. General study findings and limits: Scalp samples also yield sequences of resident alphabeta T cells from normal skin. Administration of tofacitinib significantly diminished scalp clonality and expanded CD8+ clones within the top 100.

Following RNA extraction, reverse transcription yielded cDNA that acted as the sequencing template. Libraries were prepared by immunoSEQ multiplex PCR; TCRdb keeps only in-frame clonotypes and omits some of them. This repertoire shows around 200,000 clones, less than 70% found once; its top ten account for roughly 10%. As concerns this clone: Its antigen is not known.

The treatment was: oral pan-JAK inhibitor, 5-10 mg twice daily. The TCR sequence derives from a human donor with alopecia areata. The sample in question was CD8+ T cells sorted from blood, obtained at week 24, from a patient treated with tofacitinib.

The CDR3 region is CASSPPPGTDPNYEQYF. CDR3 nucleotides: TGTGCCAGCAGCCCACCACCCGGGACTGACCCAAACTACGAGCAGTACTTC. The rearrangement links TRBV7-2 to TRBJ2-7; D is perhaps TRBD2 (6 bases). The CDR3 length is 17 residues. CDR1 and CDR2 (germline): SGHTA, FQGNSA. V was cut by 5 bases and J by 3 bases, with 23 bases left in between. Full variable domain (rest looked up from reference TRBV7-2 and TRBJ2-7): GAGVSQSPSNKVTEKGKDVELRCDPISGHTALYWYRQSLGQGLEFLIYFQGNSAPDKSGLPSDRFSAERTGGSVSTLTIQRTQQEDSAVYLCASSPPPGTDPNYEQYFGPGTRLTVT.